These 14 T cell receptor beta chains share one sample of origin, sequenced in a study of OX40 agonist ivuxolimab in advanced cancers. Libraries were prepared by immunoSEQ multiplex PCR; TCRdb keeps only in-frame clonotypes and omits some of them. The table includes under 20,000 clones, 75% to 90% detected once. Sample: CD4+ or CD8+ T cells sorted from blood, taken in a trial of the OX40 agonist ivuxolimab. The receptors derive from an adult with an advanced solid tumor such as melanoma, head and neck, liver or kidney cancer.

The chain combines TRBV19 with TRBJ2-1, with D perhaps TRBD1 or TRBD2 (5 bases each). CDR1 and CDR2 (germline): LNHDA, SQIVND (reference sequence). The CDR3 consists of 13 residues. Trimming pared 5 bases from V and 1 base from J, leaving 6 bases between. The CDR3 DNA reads TGTGCCAGTAGTTGGGGGTCCTACAATGAGCAGTTCTTC. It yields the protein CASSWGSYNEQFF.

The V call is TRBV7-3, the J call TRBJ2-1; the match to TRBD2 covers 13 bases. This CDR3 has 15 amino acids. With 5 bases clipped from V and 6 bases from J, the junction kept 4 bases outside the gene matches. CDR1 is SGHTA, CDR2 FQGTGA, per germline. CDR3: CASSPLAGGINEQFF. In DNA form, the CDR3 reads TGTGCCAGCAGCCCACTAGCGGGGGGGATCAATGAGCAGTTCTTC.

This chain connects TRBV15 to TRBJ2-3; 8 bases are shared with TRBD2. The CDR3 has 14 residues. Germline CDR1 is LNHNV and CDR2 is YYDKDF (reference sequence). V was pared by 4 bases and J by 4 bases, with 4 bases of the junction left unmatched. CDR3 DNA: TGTGCCACCAGCATCGCGGGGGGAGCAGATACGCAGTATTTT. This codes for CATSIAGGADTQYF. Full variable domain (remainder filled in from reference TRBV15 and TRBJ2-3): DAMVIQNPRYQVTQFGKPVTLSCSQTLNHNVMYWYQQKSSQAPKLLFHYYDKDFNNEADTPDNFQSRRPNTSFCFLDIRSPGLGDTAMYLCATSIAGGADTQYFGPGTRLTVL.

CDR3 residues: CASSLPGQGSYEQYF. The CDR3 coding sequence is TGTGCCAGCAGTCTTCCGGGACAGGGGTCCTACGAGCAGTACTTC. The chain couples TRBV25-1 to TRBJ2-7; 10 positions agree with TRBD1. J gave up 1 base and V 5 bases, and 5 bases lay outside the gene matches. Germline V gives CDR1 MGHDK, CDR2 SYGVNS. The CDR3 runs 15 residues.

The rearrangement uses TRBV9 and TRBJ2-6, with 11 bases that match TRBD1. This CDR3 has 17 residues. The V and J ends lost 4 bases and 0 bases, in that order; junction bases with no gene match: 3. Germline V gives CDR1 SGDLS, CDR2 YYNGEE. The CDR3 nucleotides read TGTGCCAGCAGCCCCGGGACAGGGGGCTCTGGGGCCAACGTCCTGACTTTC. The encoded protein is CASSPGTGGSGANVLTF.

The CDR3 region is CASSVEKQGWNDTQYF. Here the CDR3 DNA reads TGTGCCAGCAGCGTAGAAAAACAGGGTTGGAATGATACGCAGTATTTT. This sequence joins TRBV9 and TRBJ2-3; maybe TRBD1 (6 bases). Trimming removed 0 bases from V and 6 bases from J, with 17 bases in between. The CDR3 length is 16 residues. Germline V gene data show CDR1 as SGDLS and CDR2 as YYNGEE.

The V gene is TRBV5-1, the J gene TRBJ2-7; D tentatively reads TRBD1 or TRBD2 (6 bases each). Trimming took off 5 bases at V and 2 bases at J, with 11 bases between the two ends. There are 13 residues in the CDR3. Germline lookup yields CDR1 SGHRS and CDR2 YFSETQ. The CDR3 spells CASSHREAYEQYF. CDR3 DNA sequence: TGCGCCAGCAGTCACAGGGAGGCCTACGAGCAGTACTTC. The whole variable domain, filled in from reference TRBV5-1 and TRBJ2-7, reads KAGVTQTPRYLIKTRGQQVTLSCSPISGHRSVSWYQQTPGQGLQFLFEYFSETQRNKGNFPGRFSGRQFSNSRSEMNVSTLELGDSALYLCASSHREAYEQYFGPGTRLTVT.

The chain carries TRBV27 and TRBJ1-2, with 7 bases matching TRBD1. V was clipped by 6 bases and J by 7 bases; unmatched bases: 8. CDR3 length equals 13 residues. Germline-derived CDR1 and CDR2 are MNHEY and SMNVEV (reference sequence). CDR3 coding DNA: TGTGCCAGCAGCCCCGGAGGGGGCTTTGGCTACACCTTC. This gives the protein CASSPGGGFGYTF.

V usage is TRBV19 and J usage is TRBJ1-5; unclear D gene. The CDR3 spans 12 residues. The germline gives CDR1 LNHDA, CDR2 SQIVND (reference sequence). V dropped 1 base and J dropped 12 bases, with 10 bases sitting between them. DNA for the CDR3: TGTGCCAGTAGTATAGGAGGCAGCGGCCAGCATTTT. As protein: CASSIGGSGQHF.

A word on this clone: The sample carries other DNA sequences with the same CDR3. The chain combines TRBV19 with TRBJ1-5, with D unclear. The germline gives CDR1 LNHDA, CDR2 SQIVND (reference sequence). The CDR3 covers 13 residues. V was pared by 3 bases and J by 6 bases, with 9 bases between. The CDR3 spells CASSIGVSQPQHF. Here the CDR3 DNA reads TGTGCCAGTAGTATCGGGGTGAGTCAGCCCCAGCATTTT.

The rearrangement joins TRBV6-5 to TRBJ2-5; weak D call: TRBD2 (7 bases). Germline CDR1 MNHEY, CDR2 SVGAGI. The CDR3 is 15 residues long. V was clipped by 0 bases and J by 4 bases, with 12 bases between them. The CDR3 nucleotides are TGTGCCAGCAGTTACTCGGGGGGGCGCGGAGAGACCCAGTACTTC. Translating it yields CASSYSGGRGETQYF.

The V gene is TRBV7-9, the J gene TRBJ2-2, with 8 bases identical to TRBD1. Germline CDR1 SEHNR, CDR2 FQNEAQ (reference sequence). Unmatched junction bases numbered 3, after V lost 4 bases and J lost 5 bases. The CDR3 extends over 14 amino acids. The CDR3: CASSSRQGTGELFF. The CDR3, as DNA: TGTGCCAGCAGCTCAAGACAGGGGACCGGGGAGCTGTTTTTT.

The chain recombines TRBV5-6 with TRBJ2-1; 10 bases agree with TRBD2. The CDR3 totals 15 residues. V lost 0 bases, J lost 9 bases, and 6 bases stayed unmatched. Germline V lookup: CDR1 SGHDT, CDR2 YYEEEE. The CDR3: CASSLGLAGGGEQFF. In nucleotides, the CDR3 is TGTGCCAGCAGCTTGGGTTTAGCGGGAGGCGGTGAGCAGTTCTTC.

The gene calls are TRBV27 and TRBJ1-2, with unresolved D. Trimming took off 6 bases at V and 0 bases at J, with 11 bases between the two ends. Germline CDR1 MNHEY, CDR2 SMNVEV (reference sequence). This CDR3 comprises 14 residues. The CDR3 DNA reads TGTGCCAGCAGGTTGACGGCATCTAACTATGGCTACACCTTC. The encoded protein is CASRLTASNYGYTF.